Following are 7 T cell receptor beta chains from one sample sequenced in a study of control samples from healthy donors and cancer patients. Profiled with immunoSEQ multiplex PCR; TCRdb holds only in-frame clones, not every one. The data show over 100,000 clones, around 89% seen once. Sequenced sample: blood. These TCRs come from a woman in her 50s in good health.

The V gene is TRBV24-1, the J gene TRBJ1-2; D is ambiguous. The germline CDR1 and CDR2 sequences are KGHDR and SFDVKD. This CDR3 is 11 amino acids long. Trimming cost V 4 bases and J 8 bases, with 7 bases left between them. Here the CDR3 DNA reads TGTGCCACCAGTGAAGCGGGAGGCTACACCTTC. It is translated as CATSEAGGYTF.

The chain is built from TRBV15 and TRBJ2-1; no firm D call. CDR3 length: 13 amino acids. V lost 7 bases and J 0 bases, leaving 7 bases between the germline ends. Germline lookup yields CDR1 LNHNV and CDR2 YYDKDF (reference sequence). The CDR3 loop reads CATMQYSYNEQFF. The CDR3, as DNA: TGTGCCACCATGCAATACTCCTACAATGAGCAGTTCTTC.

The J gene is TRBJ2-7, the V gene TRBV29-1; 9 bases fit TRBD2. CDR1 and CDR2 (germline): SQVTM, ANQGSEA. This CDR3 region has 13 residues. After removal of 4 bases from V and 3 bases from J, the junction contained 4 bases not matched to a gene. CDR3: CSVVGGGDYEQYF. CDR3 sequence (DNA): TGCAGCGTTGTGGGCGGGGGGGACTACGAGCAGTACTTC.

This sequence joins TRBV6-4 and TRBJ2-1; TRBD2 matches at 12 bases. The CDR3 runs 15 residues. Germline V CDR1 and CDR2: MRHNA, SNTAGT. The V gene end was trimmed by 6 bases and the J gene end by 6 bases; junction bases not matched to a gene: 6. This CDR3 reads CASSTSSGRGNEQFF. The CDR3 bases are TGTGCCAGCAGCACTTCTAGCGGGAGGGGCAATGAGCAGTTCTTC.

The V and J genes are TRBV12-3 or TRBV12-4 and TRBJ1-1, with no clear D. Trimming shortened V by 6 bases and J by 7 bases, and 12 bases separated the two germline ends. This CDR3 has 12 residues. The DNA for the CDR3 is TGTGCCAGCAGACCTCAGACGTTTGAAGCTTTCTTT. It yields the protein CASRPQTFEAFF.

The V gene is TRBV5-6, the J gene TRBJ2-4, with 16 positions matching TRBD2. J lost 1 base, V lost 4 bases, and 8 bases had no gene match. Germline CDR1 is SGHDT and CDR2 is YYEEEE. The CDR3 has 19 amino acids. The CDR3 DNA sequence: TGTGCCAGCAGCCTATTGGGACTAGCGGGGGGGCCGGCCAAAAACATTCAGTACTTC. Its protein is CASSLLGLAGGPAKNIQYF.

The chain is built from TRBV19 and TRBJ2-7, with TRBD1 identical over 8 bases. The CDR3 consists of 19 residues. The germline CDR1 and CDR2 sequences are LNHDA and SQIVND (reference sequence). Losses at the gene ends were 7 bases for V and 12 bases for J; bases not matched to a gene: 32. The DNA for the CDR3 is TGTGCCAGTAACACAGATTCCCTTAAATACGGACAGGGATTCGACGGGGCGTACTTC. Translated, it gives CASNTDSLKYGQGFDGAYF.